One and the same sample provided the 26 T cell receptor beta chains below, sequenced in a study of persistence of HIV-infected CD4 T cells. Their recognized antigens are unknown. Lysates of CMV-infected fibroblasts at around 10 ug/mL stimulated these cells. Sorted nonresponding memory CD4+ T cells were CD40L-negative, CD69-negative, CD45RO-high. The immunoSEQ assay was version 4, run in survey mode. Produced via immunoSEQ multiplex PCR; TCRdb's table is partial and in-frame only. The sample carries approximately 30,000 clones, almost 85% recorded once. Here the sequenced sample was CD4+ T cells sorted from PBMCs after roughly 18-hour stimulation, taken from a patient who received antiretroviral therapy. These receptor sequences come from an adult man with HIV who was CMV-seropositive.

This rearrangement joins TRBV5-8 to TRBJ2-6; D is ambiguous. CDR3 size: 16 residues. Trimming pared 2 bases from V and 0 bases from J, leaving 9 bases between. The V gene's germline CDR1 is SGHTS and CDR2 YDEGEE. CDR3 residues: CASSLGTFSGANVLTF. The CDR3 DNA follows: TGTGCCAGCAGCTTAGGCACGTTCTCTGGGGCCAACGTCCTGACTTTC.

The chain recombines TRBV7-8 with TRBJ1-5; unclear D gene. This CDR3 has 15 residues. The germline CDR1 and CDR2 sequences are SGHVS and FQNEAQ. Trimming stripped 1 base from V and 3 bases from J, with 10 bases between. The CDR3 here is CASSLVSGINQPQHF. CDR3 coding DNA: TGTGCCAGCAGCTTAGTTTCCGGGATCAATCAGCCCCAGCATTTT.

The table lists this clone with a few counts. The CDR3 coding sequence is TGTGCCAGCAGCTTAGAGCGGGGGGTCGTCTACGAGCAGTACTTC. Its protein is CASSLERGVVYEQYF. The chain has TRBV7-9 and TRBJ2-7, with 9 bases identical to TRBD2. Trimming removed 1 base from V and 3 bases from J; junction bases left unmatched: 4. The CDR3 length is 15 residues. Germline V lookup: CDR1 SEHNR, CDR2 FQNEAQ (reference sequence).

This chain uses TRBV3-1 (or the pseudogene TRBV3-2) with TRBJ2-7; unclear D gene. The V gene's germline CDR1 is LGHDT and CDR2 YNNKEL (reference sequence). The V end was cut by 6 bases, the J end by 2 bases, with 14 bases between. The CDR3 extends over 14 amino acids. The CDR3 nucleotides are TGTGCCAGCAGTAGTCAGAATATCCCCTACGAGCAGTACTTC. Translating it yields CASSSQNIPYEQYF.

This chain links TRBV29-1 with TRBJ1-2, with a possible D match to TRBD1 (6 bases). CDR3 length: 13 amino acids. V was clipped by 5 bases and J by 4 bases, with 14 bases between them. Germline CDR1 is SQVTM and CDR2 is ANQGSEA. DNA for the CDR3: TGCAGCGTTATGGGGGGCAGTTCCTATGGCTACACCTTC. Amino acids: CSVMGGSSYGYTF.

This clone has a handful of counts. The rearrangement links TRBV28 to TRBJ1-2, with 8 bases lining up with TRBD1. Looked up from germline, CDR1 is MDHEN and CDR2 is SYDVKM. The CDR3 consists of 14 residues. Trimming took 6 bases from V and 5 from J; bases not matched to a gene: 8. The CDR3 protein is CASSPGQVRYGYTF. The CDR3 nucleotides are TGTGCCAGCAGCCCGGGACAGGTCAGATATGGCTACACCTTC.

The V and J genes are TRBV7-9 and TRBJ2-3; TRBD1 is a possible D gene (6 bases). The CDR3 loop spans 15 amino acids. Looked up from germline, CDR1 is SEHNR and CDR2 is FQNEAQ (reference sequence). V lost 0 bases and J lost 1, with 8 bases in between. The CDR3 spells CASSLASGGTDTQYF. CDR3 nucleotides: TGTGCCAGCAGCTTAGCGTCAGGGGGCACAGATACGCAGTATTTT.

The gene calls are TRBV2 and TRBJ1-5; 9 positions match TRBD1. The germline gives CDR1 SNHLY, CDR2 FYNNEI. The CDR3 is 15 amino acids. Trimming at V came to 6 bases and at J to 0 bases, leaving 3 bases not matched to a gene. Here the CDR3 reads CASRGQGNSNQPQHF. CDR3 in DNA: TGTGCCAGCAGAGGACAGGGGAATAGCAATCAGCCCCAGCATTTT.

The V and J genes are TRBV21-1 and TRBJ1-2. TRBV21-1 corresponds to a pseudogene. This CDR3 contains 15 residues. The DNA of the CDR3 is TGTGCCAGCAGCAAAGGGGAGGGTCCTAACTATGGCTACACCTTC. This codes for CASSKGEGPNYGYTF.

This chain's CDR3 is CASSDGPAGGYTF. CDR3 DNA sequence: TGTGCCAGCAGTGACGGCCCAGCTGGCGGCTACACCTTC. The chain recombines TRBV6-4 with TRBJ1-2; no definite D call. Per germline, CDR1 MRHNA and CDR2 SNTAGT. The CDR3 totals 13 residues. Between the trimmed V and J ends, which lost 2 bases and 8 bases, there was a span of 12 bases.

CDR3 nucleotide sequence: TGTGCCAGCAGTTTATTCTACGAGCAGTACTTC. Its protein is CASSLFYEQYF. The rearrangement joins TRBV28 to TRBJ2-7; D uncertain. The CDR3 has 11 residues. Germline CDR1 is MDHEN and CDR2 is SYDVKM. V dropped 1 base and J dropped 3 bases, with 1 base sitting between them.

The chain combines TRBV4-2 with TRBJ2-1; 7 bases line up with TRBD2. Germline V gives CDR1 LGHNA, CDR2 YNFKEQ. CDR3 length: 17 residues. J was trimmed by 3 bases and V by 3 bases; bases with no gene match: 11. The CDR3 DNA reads TGTGCCAGCAGCCACCTGTTAAGCGGGGAAATCTACAATGAGCAGTTCTTC. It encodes CASSHLLSGEIYNEQFF.

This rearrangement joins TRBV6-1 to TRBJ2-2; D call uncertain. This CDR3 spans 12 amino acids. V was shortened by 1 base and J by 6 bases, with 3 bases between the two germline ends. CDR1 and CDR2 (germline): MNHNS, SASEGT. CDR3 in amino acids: CASSEEPGELFF. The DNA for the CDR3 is TGTGCCAGCAGTGAAGAACCCGGGGAGCTGTTTTTT.

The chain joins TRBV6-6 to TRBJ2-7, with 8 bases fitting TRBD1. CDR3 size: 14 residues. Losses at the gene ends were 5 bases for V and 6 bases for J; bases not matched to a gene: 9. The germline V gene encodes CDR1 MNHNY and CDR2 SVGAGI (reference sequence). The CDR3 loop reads CASSRQDRESEQYF. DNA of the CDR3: TGTGCCAGCAGTCGCCAGGACAGGGAGTCCGAGCAGTACTTC.

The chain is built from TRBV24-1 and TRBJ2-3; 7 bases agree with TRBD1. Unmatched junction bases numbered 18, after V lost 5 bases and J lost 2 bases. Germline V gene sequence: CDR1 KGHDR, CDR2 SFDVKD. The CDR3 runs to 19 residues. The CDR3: CATSGVLKGAALSTDTQYF. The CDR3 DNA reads TGTGCCACCAGTGGGGTCTTGAAGGGGGCTGCTTTATCCACAGATACGCAGTATTTT.

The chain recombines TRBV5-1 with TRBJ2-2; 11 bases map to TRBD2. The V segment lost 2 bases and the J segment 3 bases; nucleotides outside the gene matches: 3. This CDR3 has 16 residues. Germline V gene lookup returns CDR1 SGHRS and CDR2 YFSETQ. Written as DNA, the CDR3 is TGCGCCAGCAGCTTTGGACTAGCGGGTTACACCGGGGAGCTGTTTTTT. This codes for CASSFGLAGYTGELFF.

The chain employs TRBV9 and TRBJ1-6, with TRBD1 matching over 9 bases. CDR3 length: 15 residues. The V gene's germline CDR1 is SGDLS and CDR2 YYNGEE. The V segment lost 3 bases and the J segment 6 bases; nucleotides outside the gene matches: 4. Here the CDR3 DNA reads TGTGCCAGCAGCGCAATGGGACAGGGTAATTCACCCCTCCACTTT. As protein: CASSAMGQGNSPLHF. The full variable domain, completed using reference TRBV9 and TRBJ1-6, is DSGVTQTPKHLITATGQRVTLRCSPRSGDLSVYWYQQSLDQGLQFLIQYYNGEERAKGNILERFSAQQFPDLHSELNLSSLELGDSALYFCASSAMGQGNSPLHFGNGTRLTVT.

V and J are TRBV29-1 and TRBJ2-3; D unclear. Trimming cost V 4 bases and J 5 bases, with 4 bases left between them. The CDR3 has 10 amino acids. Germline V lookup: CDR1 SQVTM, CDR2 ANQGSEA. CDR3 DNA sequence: TGCAGCGTTGCCTTAGATACGCAGTATTTT. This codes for CSVALDTQYF.

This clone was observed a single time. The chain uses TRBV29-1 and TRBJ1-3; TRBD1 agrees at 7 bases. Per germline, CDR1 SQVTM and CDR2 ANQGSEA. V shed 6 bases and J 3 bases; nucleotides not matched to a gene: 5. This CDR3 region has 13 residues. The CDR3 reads CSVGRDSGNTIYF. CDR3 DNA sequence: TGCAGCGTCGGGCGGGACAGTGGAAACACCATATATTTT.

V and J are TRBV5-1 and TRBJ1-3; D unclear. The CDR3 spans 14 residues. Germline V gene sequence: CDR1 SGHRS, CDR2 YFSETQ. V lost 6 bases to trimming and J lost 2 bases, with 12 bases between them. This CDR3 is CASTIDGTGNTIYF. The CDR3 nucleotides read TGCGCCAGCACCATAGACGGCACTGGAAACACCATATATTTT.

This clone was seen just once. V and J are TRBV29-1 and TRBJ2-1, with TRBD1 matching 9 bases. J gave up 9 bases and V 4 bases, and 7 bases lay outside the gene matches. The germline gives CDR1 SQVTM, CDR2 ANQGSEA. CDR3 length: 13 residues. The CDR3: CSVGRTGEGEQFF. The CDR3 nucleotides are TGCAGCGTTGGAAGGACAGGGGAGGGTGAGCAGTTCTTC.

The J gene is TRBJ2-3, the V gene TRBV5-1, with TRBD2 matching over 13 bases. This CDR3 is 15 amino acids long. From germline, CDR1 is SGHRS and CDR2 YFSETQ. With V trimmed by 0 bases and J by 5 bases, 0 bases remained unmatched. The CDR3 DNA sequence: TGCGCCAGCAGCTTGGGACTAGCGGGGGGAGATACGCAGTATTTT. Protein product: CASSLGLAGGDTQYF. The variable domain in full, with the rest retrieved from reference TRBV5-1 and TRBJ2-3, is KAGVTQTPRYLIKTRGQQVTLSCSPISGHRSVSWYQQTPGQGLQFLFEYFSETQRNKGNFPGRFSGRQFSNSRSEMNVSTLELGDSALYLCASSLGLAGGDTQYFGPGTRLTVL.

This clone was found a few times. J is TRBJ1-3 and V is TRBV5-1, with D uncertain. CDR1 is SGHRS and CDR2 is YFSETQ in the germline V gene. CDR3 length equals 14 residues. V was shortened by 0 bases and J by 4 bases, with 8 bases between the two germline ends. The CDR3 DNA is TGCGCCAGCAGCTTGGTGGCCGAGGGAAACACCATATATTTT. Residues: CASSLVAEGNTIYF.

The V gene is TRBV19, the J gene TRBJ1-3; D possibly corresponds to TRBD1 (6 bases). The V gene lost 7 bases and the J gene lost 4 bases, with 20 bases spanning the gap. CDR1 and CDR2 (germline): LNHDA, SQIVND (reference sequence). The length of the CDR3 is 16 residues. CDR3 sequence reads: CASMNPLEGVGNTIYF. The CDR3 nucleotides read TGTGCCAGTATGAACCCCCTTGAGGGGGTAGGAAACACCATATATTTT.

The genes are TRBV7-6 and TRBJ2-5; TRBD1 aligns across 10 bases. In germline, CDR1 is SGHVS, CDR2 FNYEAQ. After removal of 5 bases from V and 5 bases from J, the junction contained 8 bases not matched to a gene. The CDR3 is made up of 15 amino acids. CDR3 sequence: CASSPSGTGVETQYF. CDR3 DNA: TGTGCCAGCAGCCCGAGCGGGACAGGGGTGGAGACCCAGTACTTC.

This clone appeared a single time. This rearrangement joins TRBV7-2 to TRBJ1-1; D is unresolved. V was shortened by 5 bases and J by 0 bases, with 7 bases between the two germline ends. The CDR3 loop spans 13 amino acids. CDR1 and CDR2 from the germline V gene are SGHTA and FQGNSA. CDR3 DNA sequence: TGTGCCAGCAGCGAAAGGGTGAACACTGAAGCTTTCTTT. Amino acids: CASSERVNTEAFF.